These 17 T cell receptor beta chains share one sample of origin, sequenced in a study of T cell responses to AZD1222 COVID-19 vaccine. Repertoires were generated with immunoSEQ multiplex PCR, while TCRdb's copy carries only in-frame clones and drops some. The sample includes over 150,000 clones, 85% to 90% of them seen just once. Here the sequenced sample was peripheral blood, taken on day 0 of AZD1222 vaccination. These receptors all stem from an adult in good health.

The sample holds a few counts of this clone. The rearrangement uses TRBV5-1 and TRBJ2-7; 10 bases map to TRBD2. CDR3 length: 15 residues. V was clipped by 4 bases and J by 4 bases; unmatched bases: 8. Germline lookup yields CDR1 SGHRS and CDR2 YFSETQ. CDR3: CASSGSGRALYEQYF. The CDR3 coding sequence is TGCGCCAGCAGCGGAAGCGGGAGGGCCCTTTACGAGCAGTACTTC. Filled out from reference TRBV5-1 and TRBJ2-7, the complete variable domain reads KAGVTQTPRYLIKTRGQQVTLSCSPISGHRSVSWYQQTPGQGLQFLFEYFSETQRNKGNFPGRFSGRQFSNSRSEMNVSTLELGDSALYLCASSGSGRALYEQYFGPGTRLTVT.

The chain combines TRBV2 with TRBJ1-4; D not certain. CDR1 SNHLY and CDR2 FYNNEI come from the germline V gene. The CDR3 spans 13 residues. V gave up 10 bases and J gave up 2 bases, with 11 bases separating them. The CDR3 nucleotides read TGTGCCACCTCGGCCCAGACTAATGAAAAACTGTTTTTT. Its translation: CATSAQTNEKLFF.

This clone appeared a few times. The chain carries TRBV18 and TRBJ1-5; D remains ambiguous. Trimming pared 8 bases from V and 4 bases from J, leaving 9 bases between. Germline CDR1 reads KGHSH; CDR2 reads LQKENI. The CDR3 runs 12 residues. The CDR3 loop reads CASAVLNQPQHF. The CDR3 nucleotides are TGTGCCAGCGCAGTATTGAATCAGCCCCAGCATTTT.

The CDR3 here is CASSLDLGLAGRNSYNEQFF. CDR3 in DNA: TGTGCCAGCAGCTTAGATTTGGGGCTAGCGGGAAGAAACTCCTACAATGAGCAGTTCTTC. V gene TRBV7-3 combines with J gene TRBJ2-1; TRBD2 matches 9 bases. Germline V gene sequence: CDR1 SGHTA, CDR2 FQGTGA. The length of the CDR3 is 20 residues. Germline trimming cut 2 bases from V and 0 bases from J; bases unmatched to any gene: 14.

The gene calls are TRBV28 and TRBJ2-1; TRBD1 or TRBD2 may be the D gene (7 bases each). Germline-derived CDR1 and CDR2 are MDHEN and SYDVKM. This CDR3 spans 13 amino acids. Trimming pared 5 bases from V and 14 bases from J, leaving 19 bases between. The CDR3 here is CASSPQTTGREFF. DNA of the CDR3: TGTGCCAGCAGTCCCCAAACGACAGGGAGGGAGTTCTTC. The whole variable domain, filled in from reference TRBV28 and TRBJ2-1, reads DVKVTQSSRYLVKRTGEKVFLECVQDMDHENMFWYRQDPGLGLRLIYFSYDVKMKEKGDIPEGYSVSREKKERFSLILESASTNQTSMYLCASSPQTTGREFFGPGTRLTVL.

V is TRBV4-1 and J is TRBJ2-3; 13 bases line up with TRBD2. The germline V gene encodes CDR1 MGHRA and CDR2 YSYEKL. V shed 0 bases and J 0 bases; nucleotides not matched to a gene: 12. CDR3 length: 21 residues. The chain's CDR3 is CASSQELAGTSGTYSTDTQYF. The CDR3 region has the DNA TGCGCCAGCAGCCAAGAGCTTGCCGGGACTAGCGGGACCTATAGCACAGATACGCAGTATTTT.

This chain connects TRBV5-5 to TRBJ2-7; D is unclear. Germline CDR1 SGHKS, CDR2 YYEKEE (reference sequence). The CDR3 sequence is 14 residues long. Deletions cut 4 bases from V and 2 bases from J, with 13 bases between. The CDR3 DNA is TGTGCCAGCAGCCCTTCTCGTTTTCCCTACGAGCAGTACTTC. This gives the protein CASSPSRFPYEQYF. The full variable domain, its missing parts supplied by reference TRBV5-5 and TRBJ2-7, is DAGVTQSPTHLIKTRGQQVTLRCSPISGHKSVSWYQQVLGQGPQFIFQYYEKEERGRGNFPDRFSARQFPNYSSELNVNALLLGDSALYLCASSPSRFPYEQYFGPGTRLTVT.

In this sample, this clone turned up a few times. The DNA for the CDR3 is TGTGCCAGCAGCCCAGGGGTAGGGTACGAGCAGTACTTC. Encoded protein: CASSPGVGYEQYF. J is TRBJ2-7 and V is TRBV7-2; a possible D gene is TRBD1 (6 bases). Trimming removed 5 bases from V and 4 bases from J, with 12 bases in between. The CDR3 has 13 amino acids. CDR1 is SGHTA and CDR2 is FQGNSA in the germline V gene.

This sequence joins TRBV11-3 and TRBJ1-1; D unresolved. The V gene's germline CDR1 is SGHNT and CDR2 YENEEA. The CDR3 is 13 amino acids. Deletions cut 5 bases from V and 2 bases from J, with 9 bases between. CDR3 nucleotides: TGTGCCAGCAGCGCAAGCGCAAACACTGAAGCTTTCTTT. Its translation: CASSASANTEAFF.

This chain joins TRBV21-1 and TRBJ1-1; the table's D call, TRBD1, was not checked against the DNA. TRBV21-1 corresponds to a pseudogene. The CDR3 is 16 residues long. CDR3 nucleotides: TGTGCCAGCAGCAAGCTTTCCCGACAGGGTAGCACTGAAGCTTTCTTT. It specifies CASSKLSRQGSTEAFF.

The rearrangement links TRBV9 to TRBJ2-2; 7 bases are shared with TRBD2. CDR3 length: 16 amino acids. After removal of 2 bases from V and 3 bases from J, the junction contained 7 bases not matched to a gene. In germline, CDR1 is SGDLS, CDR2 YYNGEE. CDR3 DNA sequence: TGTGCCAGCAGCGTTGACGGGAGGAAGGACACCGGGGAGCTGTTTTTT. Amino acids: CASSVDGRKDTGELFF.

This clone was counted many times. The rearrangement joins TRBV5-8 to TRBJ2-7; D is unresolved. The germline V gene encodes CDR1 SGHTS and CDR2 YDEGEE. This CDR3 comprises 11 residues. Deletions cut 4 bases from V and 3 bases from J, with 5 bases between. In DNA, the CDR3 is TGTGCCAGCAGCCACTTCTACGAGCAGTACTTC. The encoded protein is CASSHFYEQYF.

J is TRBJ2-1 and V is TRBV5-6, with 9 bases matching TRBD2. Germline V lookup: CDR1 SGHDT, CDR2 YYEEEE. V lost 3 bases, J lost 6 bases, and 13 bases stayed unmatched. The length of the CDR3 is 17 residues. The CDR3 region is CASSSTTSGWESNEQFF. CDR3 DNA: TGTGCCAGCAGCTCGACGACTAGCGGTTGGGAAAGCAATGAGCAGTTCTTC.

This clone came up once. The chain is built from TRBV19 and TRBJ1-5; 9 bases match TRBD1. This CDR3 comprises 16 residues. The ends lost 4 bases at V and 6 bases at J; junction bases unmatched: 10. Germline values: CDR1 LNHDA, CDR2 SQIVND (reference sequence). CDR3 sequence (DNA): TGTGCCAGTAGTAACAAGCCCGGGACAGGGTTTCAGCCCCAGCATTTT. Residues: CASSNKPGTGFQPQHF.

V and J are TRBV6-5 and TRBJ1-5; possibly TRBD1 for D (5 bases). V was trimmed by 2 bases and J by 5 bases, leaving 10 bases between them. The CDR3 contains 14 residues. Germline values: CDR1 MNHEY, CDR2 SVGAGI. The CDR3 is CASSYGSRDQPQHF. In DNA form, the CDR3 reads TGTGCCAGCAGTTACGGAAGCAGGGATCAGCCCCAGCATTTT.

V gene TRBV9 combines with J gene TRBJ1-1; no firm D call. CDR1 and CDR2 from the germline V gene are SGDLS and YYNGEE. There are 14 residues in the CDR3. The V gene lost 0 bases and the J gene lost 5 bases, with 11 bases spanning the gap. The CDR3 reads CASSVDSRRTEAFF. Written as DNA, the CDR3 is TGTGCCAGCAGCGTAGATAGTAGGAGGACTGAAGCTTTCTTT.

This chain uses TRBV11-3 with TRBJ1-3; D might be TRBD1 (5 bases). V was shortened by 3 bases and J by 4 bases, with 10 bases between the two germline ends. Germline V gene data show CDR1 as SGHNT and CDR2 as YENEEA. The CDR3 loop spans 14 amino acids. In DNA, the CDR3 is TGTGCCAGCAGCTTGCAGGGCTCGGGAAACACCATATATTTT. Protein product: CASSLQGSGNTIYF.